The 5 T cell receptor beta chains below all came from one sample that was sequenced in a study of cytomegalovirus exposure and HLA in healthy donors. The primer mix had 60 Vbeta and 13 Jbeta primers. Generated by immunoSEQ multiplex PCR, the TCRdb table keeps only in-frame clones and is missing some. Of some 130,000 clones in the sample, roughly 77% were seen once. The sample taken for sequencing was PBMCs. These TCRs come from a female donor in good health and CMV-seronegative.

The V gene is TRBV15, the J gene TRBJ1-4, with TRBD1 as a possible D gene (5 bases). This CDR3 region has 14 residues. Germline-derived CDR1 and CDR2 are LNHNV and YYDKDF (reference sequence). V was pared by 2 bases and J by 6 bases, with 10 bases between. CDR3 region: CATSRQGPYEKLFF. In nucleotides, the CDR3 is TGTGCCACCAGCAGACAGGGTCCCTATGAAAAACTGTTTTTT.

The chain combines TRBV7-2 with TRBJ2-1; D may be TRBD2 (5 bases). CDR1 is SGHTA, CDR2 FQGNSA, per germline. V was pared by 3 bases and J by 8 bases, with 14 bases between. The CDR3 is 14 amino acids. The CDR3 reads CASSLAGRNDEQFF. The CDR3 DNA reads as TGTGCCAGCAGCTTGGCGGGTCGAAACGATGAGCAGTTCTTC. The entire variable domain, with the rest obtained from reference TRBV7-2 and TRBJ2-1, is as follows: GAGVSQSPSNKVTEKGKDVELRCDPISGHTALYWYRQSLGQGLEFLIYFQGNSAPDKSGLPSDRFSAERTGGSVSTLTIQRTQQEDSAVYLCASSLAGRNDEQFFGPGTRLTVL.

DNA of the CDR3: TGTGCCAGCTACGTGTGGGGGGGGCGCGGGATCTACGAGCAGTACTTC. Translating it yields CASYVWGGRGIYEQYF. The V and J genes are TRBV5-6 and TRBJ2-7; D perhaps matches TRBD2 (7 bases). CDR3 length: 16 amino acids. Germline V gene data show CDR1 as SGHDT and CDR2 as YYEEEE. V dropped 7 bases and J dropped 3 bases, with 23 bases sitting between them.

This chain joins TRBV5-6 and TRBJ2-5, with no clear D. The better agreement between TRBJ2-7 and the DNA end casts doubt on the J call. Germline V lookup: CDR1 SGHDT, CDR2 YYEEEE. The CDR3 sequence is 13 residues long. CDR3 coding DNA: TGTGCCAGCAGCTTAACAGTCTCCTACGAGCAGTACTTC. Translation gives CASSLTVSYEQYF.

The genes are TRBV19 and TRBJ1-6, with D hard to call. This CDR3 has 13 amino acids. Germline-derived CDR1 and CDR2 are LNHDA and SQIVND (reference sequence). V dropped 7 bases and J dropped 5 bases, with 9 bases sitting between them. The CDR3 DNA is TGTGCCAGTATGGAGGCCCATAATTCACCCCTCCACTTT. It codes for CASMEAHNSPLHF.